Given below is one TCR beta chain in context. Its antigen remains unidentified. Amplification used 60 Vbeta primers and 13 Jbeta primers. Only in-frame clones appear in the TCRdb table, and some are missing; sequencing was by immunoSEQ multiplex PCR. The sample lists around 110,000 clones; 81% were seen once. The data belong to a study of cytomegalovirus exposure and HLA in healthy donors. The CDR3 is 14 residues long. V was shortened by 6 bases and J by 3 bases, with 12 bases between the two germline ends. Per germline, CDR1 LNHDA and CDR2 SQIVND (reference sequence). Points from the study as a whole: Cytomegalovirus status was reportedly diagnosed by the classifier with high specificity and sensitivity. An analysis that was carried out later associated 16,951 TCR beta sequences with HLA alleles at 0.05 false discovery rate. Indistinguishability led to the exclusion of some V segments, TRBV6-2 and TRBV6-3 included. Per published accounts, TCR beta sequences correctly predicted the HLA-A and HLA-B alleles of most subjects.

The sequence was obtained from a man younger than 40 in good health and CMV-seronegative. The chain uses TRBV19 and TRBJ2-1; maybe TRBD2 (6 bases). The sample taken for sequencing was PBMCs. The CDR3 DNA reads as TGTGCCAGTAGCACACTAGCCGACTACAATGAGCAGTTCTTC. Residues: CASSTLADYNEQFF.